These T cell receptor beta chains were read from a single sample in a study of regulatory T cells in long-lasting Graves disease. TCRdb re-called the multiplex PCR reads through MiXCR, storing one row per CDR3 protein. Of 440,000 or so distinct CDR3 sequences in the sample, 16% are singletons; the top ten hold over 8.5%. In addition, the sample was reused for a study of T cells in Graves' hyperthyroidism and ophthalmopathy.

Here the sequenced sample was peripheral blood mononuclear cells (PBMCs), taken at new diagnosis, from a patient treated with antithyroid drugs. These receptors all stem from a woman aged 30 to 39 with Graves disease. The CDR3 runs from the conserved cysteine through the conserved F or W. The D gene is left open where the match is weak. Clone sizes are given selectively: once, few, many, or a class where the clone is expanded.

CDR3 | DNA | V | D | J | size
CASHWVQGARDTQYF | TGTGCCAGCCACTGGGTCCAGGGGGCACGGGATACGCAGTATTTT | TRBV12-3/TRBV12-4 | TRBD1 | TRBJ2-3 | few
CASSFLLARDTQYF | TGTGCCAGCAGTTTTTTACTAGCTAGAGATACGCAGTATTTT | TRBV27 | - | TRBJ2-3 | many
CASSTPGKAEAFF | TGTGCCAGCAGCACCCCCGGGAAGGCTGAAGCTTTCTTT | TRBV7-2 | - | TRBJ1-1 | many
CASSQRGGAEAFF | TGCGCCAGCAGCCAACGCGGAGGAGCTGAAGCTTTCTTT | TRBV4-1 | - | TRBJ1-1 | few
CASSPEGLTYEQYF | TGCGCCAGCAGCCCGGAGGGACTGACCTACGAGCAGTACTTC | TRBV10-2 | - | TRBJ2-7 | -
CASRPGHRSGTNEKLFF | TGTGCCAGCCGACCGGGACACAGGAGCGGTACTAATGAAAAACTGTTTTTT | TRBV28 | - | TRBJ1-4 | many
CASNPVGQLNTEAFF | TGTGCCAGCAACCCTGTGGGACAGCTGAACACTGAAGCTTTCTTT | TRBV6-1 | TRBD1 | TRBJ1-1 | many
CATSRDQVGGETQYF | TGTGCCACCAGCAGAGATCAGGTGGGAGGAGAGACCCAGTACTTC | TRBV15 | - | TRBJ2-5 | few
CSALDRGYNEQFF | TGCAGTGCCCTGGACAGGGGGTACAATGAGCAGTTCTTC | TRBV20-1 | TRBD1 | TRBJ2-1 | few
CASSLSGDTDTQYF | TGTGCCAGCAGTCTTAGCGGGGACACAGATACGCAGTATTTT | TRBV7-9 | TRBD2 | TRBJ2-3 | few
CASSKGPSSGDTEAFF | TGTGCCAGCAGCAAGGGCCCTTCATCGGGGGACACTGAAGCTTTCTTT | TRBV5-5 | - | TRBJ1-1 | many
CASSPLPGGRTGELFF | TGTGCCAGCAGCCCCCTCCCCGGGGGGCGCACCGGGGAGCTGTTTTTT | TRBV6-1 | - | TRBJ2-2 | many
CASSFPRGNYGYTF | TGTGCCAGCAGTTTCCCCAGGGGGAACTATGGCTACACCTTC | TRBV28 | TRBD1 | TRBJ1-2 | many
CASSRTPEPSEKRGINEQFF | TGTGCCAGCAGCCGGACGCCCGAACCGAGCGAAAAGCGGGGAATCAATGAGCAGTTCTTC | TRBV7-3 | TRBD2 | TRBJ2-1 | -
CASSLKESTEAFF | TGTGCCAGCTCACTGAAGGAGAGTACTGAAGCTTTCTTT | TRBV18 | - | TRBJ1-1 | -
CSVVGVTNTGELFF | TGCAGCGTTGTCGGGGTCACGAACACCGGGGAGCTGTTTTTT | TRBV29-1 | - | TRBJ2-2 | -
CATSSTSGLDTQYF | TGTGCCACCAGCAGTACTAGCGGCCTAGATACGCAGTATTTT | TRBV15 | TRBD2 | TRBJ2-3 | many
CASSPGTGGEQYF | TGTGCCAGCAGCCCAGGGACAGGTGGTGAGCAGTACTTC | TRBV7-9 | TRBD1 | TRBJ2-7 | many
CASSARQSYRADEQFF | TGTGCCAGCAGTGCACGACAGAGCTATAGGGCCGATGAGCAGTTCTTC | TRBV28 | - | TRBJ2-1 | many
CASSLLAGGPHEQYF | TGTGCCAGCAGCCTACTAGCGGGAGGGCCCCACGAGCAGTACTTC | TRBV11-2 | TRBD2 | TRBJ2-7 | -
CASSPTGANYGYTF | TGTGCCAGCTCACCGACTGGGGCAAACTATGGCTACACCTTC | TRBV18 | - | TRBJ1-2 | many
CASSYGTSMHEQYF | TGTGCCAGCAGCTACGGGACTAGCATGCACGAGCAGTACTTC | TRBV5-6 | TRBD2 | TRBJ2-7 | many
CASTELRGTEAFF | TGTGCCAGCACCGAACTCAGGGGCACTGAAGCTTTCTTT | TRBV3-1 | - | TRBJ1-1 | many
CASSFSSQPQHF | TGTGCCAGCAGTTTCTCGTCCCAGCCCCAGCATTTT | TRBV28 | - | TRBJ1-5 | -
CASSLVPLGDEQFF | TGTGCCAGCAGCTTAGTTCCATTGGGGGATGAGCAGTTCTTC | TRBV7-9 | - | TRBJ2-1 | -
CASSRGSHEQYF | TGTGCCAGCAGTAGGGGTAGCCACGAGCAGTACTTC | TRBV7-2 | - | TRBJ2-7 | many
CASSLKHGLAGEGNTGELFF | TGTGCCAGCAGCCTCAAGCACGGACTAGCGGGAGAAGGGAACACCGGGGAGCTGTTTTTT | TRBV7-9 | TRBD2 | TRBJ2-2 | few
CASSLVAGEINEQFF | TGTGCCAGCAGCTTAGTAGCGGGGGAGATCAATGAGCAGTTCTTC | TRBV11-2 | TRBD2 | TRBJ2-1 | many
CASSQAGGRGNTEAFF | TGTGCCAGCAGCCAAGCTGGGGGCAGGGGTAACACTGAAGCTTTCTTT | TRBV4-2 | - | TRBJ1-1 | -
CASNPGGRTEAFF | TGTGCCAGCAACCCAGGGGGGCGGACTGAAGCTTTCTTT | TRBV7-8 | TRBD1 | TRBJ1-1 | few
CASRPGAGFSGYTF | TGTGCCAGCAGACCAGGCGCGGGGTTTAGTGGCTACACCTTC | TRBV11-2 | - | TRBJ1-2 | many
CASSFLGAHNQPQHF | TGTGCCAGCAGTTTCCTGGGGGCGCACAATCAGCCCCAGCATTTT | TRBV28 | - | TRBJ1-5 | -
CSARDEGRGQNSPLHF | TGCAGTGCTAGAGATGAGGGTAGGGGGCAAAATTCACCCCTCCACTTT | TRBV20-1 | TRBD1 | TRBJ1-6 | many
CSARDPAEANYGYTF | TGCAGTGCTAGAGATCCGGCAGAAGCTAACTATGGCTACACCTTC | TRBV20-1 | - | TRBJ1-2 | many
CASSLSERTQYF | TGTGCCAGCAGTTTATCAGAGCGAACCCAGTACTTC | TRBV28 | - | TRBJ2-5 | many
CASSIVPGTYEQYF | TGTGCCAGTAGTATAGTACCGGGAACCTACGAGCAGTACTTC | TRBV19 | - | TRBJ2-7 | -
CASRLTTGAGVPEAFF | TGTGCCAGCAGATTGACCACTGGGGCCGGAGTCCCTGAAGCTTTCTTT | TRBV28 | - | TRBJ1-1 | -
CASSNSGRPNNEQFF | TGTGCCAGCAGTAACAGCGGGAGGCCTAACAATGAGCAGTTCTTC | TRBV9 | TRBD2 | TRBJ2-1 | few
CASSPPDRGSYNEQFF | TGTGCCAGCTCACCACCGGACAGGGGTTCCTACAATGAGCAGTTCTTC | TRBV18 | TRBD1 | TRBJ2-1 | many
CASSSGGRLNEKLFF | TGTGCCAGCAGTTCGGGGGGAAGGTTGAATGAAAAACTGTTTTTT | TRBV28 | - | TRBJ1-4 | -
CASSLASGPYEQYF | TGCGCCAGCAGCTTGGCGTCGGGACCGTACGAGCAGTACTTC | TRBV5-1 | - | TRBJ2-7 | once
CATHSLDRNTGELFF | TGTGCCACACACAGTCTGGACAGAAACACCGGGGAGCTGTTTTTT | TRBV12-3/TRBV12-4 | - | TRBJ2-2 | -
CASGKLPGQGYYNEQFF | TGTGCCAGCGGCAAGCTCCCGGGACAGGGATACTACAATGAGCAGTTCTTC | TRBV6-2/TRBV6-3 | TRBD1 | TRBJ2-1 | many
CASRWRFVAQFF | TGTGCCAGCAGGTGGAGGTTTGTGGCGCAGTTCTTC | TRBV2 | - | TRBJ2-1 | many
CASSPSSPTVLNTEAFF | TGTGCCAGCAGTCCAAGCTCTCCCACGGTATTGAACACTGAAGCTTTCTTT | TRBV27 | - | TRBJ1-1 | -
CASSPPGPYQETQYF | TGTGCCAGCTCACCACCGGGACCGTACCAAGAGACCCAGTACTTC | TRBV18 | - | TRBJ2-5 | few
CASSLTGGSFYEQYF | TGTGCCAGCAGCTTAACCGGCGGGAGCTTCTACGAGCAGTACTTC | TRBV7-6 | TRBD2 | TRBJ2-7 | -
CASSITGMNTEAFF | TGTGCCAGTAGTATAACAGGCATGAACACTGAAGCTTTCTTT | TRBV19 | - | TRBJ1-1 | -
CASSPQPANVLTF | TGTGCCAGCAGCCCACAGCCAGCCAACGTCCTGACTTTC | TRBV7-3 | - | TRBJ2-6 | many
CASSPSTTDTDTQYF | TGTGCCAGCAGCCCGTCAACTACCGACACAGATACGCAGTATTTT | TRBV7-3 | - | TRBJ2-3 | many
CSALDRGYDEQFF | TGCAGTGCCCTGGACAGGGGGTACGATGAGCAGTTCTTC | TRBV20-1 | TRBD1 | TRBJ2-1 | -